The T cell receptor (beta chain) described here comes from a study of radiotherapy plus CTLA-4 blockade in lung cancer. Chemo-refractory metastatic non-small-cell lung cancer patients were treated with focal radiation plus CTLA-4 blockade with ipilimumab. Using immunoSEQ multiplex PCR, the repertoire was profiled, and TCRdb retains in-frame clones only, with some absent. This sample carries approximately 97,000 clones, about four fifths of them seen once, and the ten largest clones take around 0.9%. Study-wide results and limits: Expansion of tumor-derived TCR clones was observed in blood after radiotherapy plus ipilimumab. Strongest reported response predictors: early blood clone changes and post-radiation interferon-beta.

Germline V gene sequence: CDR1 SGHRS, CDR2 YFSETQ. This CDR3 comprises 16 residues. V was trimmed by 2 bases and J by 1 base, leaving 15 bases between them. To note about this clone: Its antigen is as yet unknown.

This clonotype was sampled from a human donor with non-small cell lung cancer who had stable disease on radiotherapy plus ipilimumab. The J gene is TRBJ1-1, the V gene TRBV5-1, with D perhaps TRBD1 (5 bases). Sequenced material: peripheral blood, taken from a patient treated with radiotherapy plus ipilimumab. The CDR3 coding sequence is TGCGCCAGCAGCTTCAATCCGACAGACACGAACACTGAAGCTTTCTTT. It specifies CASSFNPTDTNTEAFF.